This is a list of T cell receptor beta chains from one sample in a study of Tregs in tolerant kidney transplant recipients. Some clones are missing from TCRdb's copy, which holds only in-frame ones; the method was immunoSEQ multiplex PCR. The sample holds 60,000 to 75,000 clones, around 85% seen once. The sequencing used Tregs from blood, collected before the transplant. The source is a human donor who received a combined kidney and bone marrow transplant. The CDR3 runs from the conserved cysteine through the conserved F or W. A D gene is named only where the DNA matches it firmly. Expanded clones get a size class; other rows say once, few or many, or leave the size out.

v_gene,d_gene,abundance,j_gene,CDR3aa,CDR3nt
TRBV19,.,.,TRBJ2-7,CASSPSDSYEQYF,TGTGCCAGTAGTCCCTCGGACAGTTACGAGCAGTACTTC
TRBV7-9,.,.,TRBJ1-1,CASTGLNTEAFF,TGTGCCAGCACGGGGCTGAACACTGAAGCTTTCTTT
TRBV6-1,.,.,TRBJ2-2,CAGRQMNTGELFF,TGTGCCGGAAGACAGATGAACACCGGGGAGCTGTTTTTT
TRBV5-4,TRBD2,.,TRBJ2-7,CASSRREGQTYEQYF,TGTGCCAGCAGCCGGCGGGAGGGTCAAACCTACGAGCAGTACTTC
TRBV9,TRBD2,.,TRBJ2-1,CASSPAGAWGNEQFF,TGTGCCAGCAGCCCAGCGGGAGCTTGGGGGAATGAGCAGTTCTTC
TRBV5-6,TRBD1,once,TRBJ1-1,CASSWDRLNTEAFF,TGTGCCAGCAGTTGGGACAGACTGAACACTGAAGCTTTCTTT
TRBV6-6,.,.,TRBJ1-1,CASSYSPAVNTEAFF,TGTGCCAGCAGTTACTCTCCGGCGGTGAACACTGAAGCTTTCTTT
TRBV10-3,TRBD1,.,TRBJ2-7,CAIGTGAGDEQYF,TGTGCCATCGGGACAGGGGCGGGGGACGAGCAGTACTTC
TRBV28,.,.,TRBJ2-1,CASRGDNRRSYNEQFF,TGTGCCAGCAGAGGGGACAATCGGCGCTCCTACAATGAGCAGTTCTTC
TRBV28,.,.,TRBJ1-2,CASSLMGGTNYGYTF,TGTGCCAGCAGCTTAATGGGCGGAACAAACTATGGCTACACCTTC
TRBV7-2,.,.,TRBJ2-1,CASSFAGTASSYNEQFF,TGTGCCAGCAGCTTCGCCGGGACGGCGAGCTCCTACAATGAGCAGTTCTTC
TRBV7-2,TRBD2,.,TRBJ2-1,CASSPGTSGYNEQFF,TGTGCCAGCAGCCCCGGGACTAGCGGATACAATGAGCAGTTCTTC
TRBV27,TRBD2,.,TRBJ2-3,CASSLRAGGGRTDTQYF,TGTGCCAGCAGTTTAAGGGCGGGGGGGGGCCGTACAGATACGCAGTATTTT
TRBV7-2,.,.,TRBJ2-3,CASSLYTDTQYF,TGTGCCAGCAGCTTATACACAGATACGCAGTATTTT
TRBV5-4,TRBD2,.,TRBJ2-7,CASSLEYRGGSYEQYF,TGTGCCAGCAGCTTGGAGTATCGGGGGGGATCCTACGAGCAGTACTTC
TRBV6-4,.,.,TRBJ2-3,CASRAKLVSTDTQYF,TGTGCCAGCAGGGCGAAGCTGGTTAGCACAGATACGCAGTATTTT
TRBV11-2,TRBD2,.,TRBJ2-1,CASSAFEREFSNEQFF,TGTGCCAGCAGCGCCTTCGAGCGGGAGTTTTCCAATGAGCAGTTCTTC
TRBV10-1,TRBD2,.,TRBJ2-1,CASSEGTSANEQFF,TGCGCCAGCAGCGAGGGGACTAGTGCCAATGAGCAGTTCTTC
TRBV27,.,.,TRBJ1-1,CASSLSYRPLNTEAFF,TGTGCCAGCAGTTTATCGTATAGACCGTTGAACACTGAAGCTTTCTTT
TRBV10-3,TRBD1,few,TRBJ2-7,CAMGQDSYEQYF,TGTGCCATGGGACAGGACTCCTACGAGCAGTACTTC
TRBV10-3,.,few,TRBJ1-1,CAISAEGNTEAFF,TGTGCCATCAGTGCAGAGGGAAACACTGAAGCTTTCTTT
TRBV6-1,.,.,TRBJ1-5,CASRVQVSNQPQHF,TGTGCCAGCAGGGTCCAGGTTAGCAATCAGCCCCAGCATTTT
TRBV5-1,TRBD1,once,TRBJ2-3,CASSLARTGRMADTQYF,TGCGCCAGCAGCTTGGCTCGGACAGGGAGAATGGCAGATACGCAGTATTTT
TRBV21-1,.,.,TRBJ1-2,CASSVQDRGYGYTF,TGTGCCAGCAGCGTTCAGGACAGGGGCTATGGCTACACCTTC
TRBV27,.,.,TRBJ2-7,CASSLTATYEQYF,TGTGCCAGCAGTTTGACAGCGACCTACGAGCAGTACTTC
TRBV7-9,.,.,TRBJ2-7,CASSLAQVPYEQYF,TGTGCCAGCAGCTTAGCGCAGGTCCCCTACGAGCAGTACTTC
TRBV5-1,.,few,TRBJ2-7,CASSLGAGAPNEQYF,TGCGCCAGCAGCTTGGGGGCGGGGGCGCCTAACGAGCAGTACTTC
TRBV28,.,.,TRBJ1-5,CASSPPAVGGPQHF,TGTGCCAGCAGCCCCCCAGCCGTGGGGGGGCCCCAGCATTTT
TRBV27,.,.,TRBJ1-4,CASRPTGPGRVKLFF,TGTGCCAGCAGACCGACAGGCCCCGGGAGGGTAAAACTGTTTTTT
TRBV7-9,TRBD1,medium-sized,TRBJ2-3,CASSWDRGPPDTQYF,TGTGCCAGCAGCTGGGACAGGGGGCCTCCAGATACGCAGTATTTT
TRBV2,.,.,TRBJ2-2,CASSEIGYTGELFF,TGTGCCAGCAGTGAAATAGGGTACACCGGGGAGCTGTTTTTT
TRBV5-6,TRBD2,.,TRBJ2-1,CASSLRTSGGIGQFF,TGTGCCAGCAGCTTACGGACTAGCGGGGGCATAGGGCAGTTCTTC
TRBV7-9,TRBD2,.,TRBJ2-5,CASSLYSHLAVQETQYF,TGTGCCAGCAGCTTATACTCCCACCTAGCGGTGCAAGAGACCCAGTACTTC
TRBV10-3,TRBD1,.,TRBJ1-5,CAVRGDSSNQPQHF,TGTGCCGTAAGAGGGGACAGCAGCAATCAGCCCCAGCATTTT
TRBV15,.,.,TRBJ1-3,CATSRDYEATSGNTIYF,TGTGCCACCAGCAGAGATTATGAGGCCACCTCTGGAAACACCATATATTTT
TRBV19,.,.,TRBJ2-4,CASSTGVIGKNIQYF,TGTGCCAGTAGTACCGGGGTTATAGGCAAAAACATTCAGTACTTC
TRBV7-9,.,.,TRBJ1-2,CASSLGGYGYTF,TGTGCCAGCAGCTTAGGTGGCTATGGCTACACCTTC
TRBV11-2,.,.,TRBJ1-4,CASSLGGVTNEKLFF,TGTGCCAGCAGCTTAGGGGGGGTAACTAATGAAAAACTGTTTTTT
TRBV11-2,.,.,TRBJ1-2,CASSLDPGNYGYTF,TGTGCCAGCAGCTTAGACCCGGGGAACTATGGCTACACCTTC
TRBV11-2,.,.,TRBJ2-3,CASSPGGIRTDTQYF,TGTGCCAGCAGCCCGGGGGGCATCCGCACAGATACGCAGTATTTT
TRBV6-6,.,.,TRBJ1-4,CASSYRGGIEKLFF,TGTGCCAGCAGTTACAGGGGGGGCATTGAAAAACTGTTTTTT
TRBV7-9,.,few,TRBJ1-6,CASSLISAGRGRHSPLHF,TGTGCCAGCAGCTTAATCTCCGCGGGTCGAGGGCGACATTCACCCCTCCACTTT
TRBV5-5,.,.,TRBJ1-2,CASSLERELGYTF,TGTGCCAGCAGCTTGGAACGGGAGCTTGGCTACACCTTC
TRBV7-2,.,.,TRBJ2-5,CASSRDYQETQYF,TGTGCCAGCAGCCGAGACTACCAAGAGACCCAGTACTTC
TRBV30,TRBD2,.,TRBJ2-5,CAWGLAGETQYF,TGTGCCTGGGGACTAGCGGGAGAGACCCAGTACTTC
TRBV4-3,.,.,TRBJ2-7,CASSQAGTAAEEQYF,TGCGCCAGCAGCCAAGCCGGGACTGCCGCGGAGGAGCAGTACTTC
TRBV7-9,TRBD2,.,TRBJ2-7,CASSFGTSGSTYEQYF,TGTGCCAGCAGCTTTGGCACTAGCGGGTCTACCTACGAGCAGTACTTC
TRBV5-4,.,.,TRBJ1-1,CASSSPGHANTEAFF,TGTGCCAGCAGCTCTCCGGGACACGCGAACACTGAAGCTTTCTTT
TRBV7-6,.,.,TRBJ2-3,CASSLVGWADTQYF,TGTGCCAGCAGCTTAGTTGGTTGGGCAGATACGCAGTATTTT
TRBV6-5,.,.,TRBJ1-5,CASSQGFVNQPQHF,TGTGCCAGCAGCCAAGGGTTTGTGAATCAGCCCCAGCATTTT
TRBV7-2,TRBD1,once,TRBJ2-5,CASSARQGLGETQYF,TGTGCCAGCAGCGCCCGACAGGGCTTAGGGGAGACCCAGTACTTC
TRBV6-6,.,.,TRBJ1-1,CASLQRGQEGTEAFF,TGTGCCAGCCTCCAAAGGGGCCAGGAGGGCACTGAAGCTTTCTTT
TRBV7-7,TRBD1,.,TRBJ2-2,CASSMDRAYTGELFF,TGTGCCAGCAGCATGGACAGGGCCTACACCGGGGAGCTGTTTTTT
TRBV7-6,TRBD2,.,TRBJ2-3,CASSPLAGGGDTQYF,TGTGCCAGCAGCCCGCTAGCGGGGGGTGGAGATACGCAGTATTTT
TRBV5-5,.,.,TRBJ2-3,CASSLAGGDTQYF,TGTGCCAGCAGCTTGGCCGGGGGTGATACGCAGTATTTT
TRBV10-3,TRBD1,.,TRBJ1-2,CAISGDRAYGYTF,TGTGCCATCAGTGGGGACAGGGCATATGGCTACACCTTC